The 32 T cell receptor beta chains below were found in one sample sequenced in a study of OX40 agonist ivuxolimab in advanced cancers. Sequenced by immunoSEQ multiplex PCR; TCRdb stores in-frame clones only, minus some. The table records just under 85,000 clones, approximately 80% of them present only once. The source was CD4+ or CD8+ T cells sorted from blood, collected in a trial of the OX40 agonist ivuxolimab. These receptors all come from an adult with an advanced solid tumor such as melanoma, head and neck, liver or kidney cancer.

This chain links TRBV30 with TRBJ2-3, with D possibly TRBD1 on 6 matching bases. The V and J ends lost 1 base and 3 bases respectively, with 14 bases between them. The CDR3 length is 15 residues. Germline CDR1 is GTSNPN and CDR2 is SVGIG (reference sequence). CDR3 in amino acids: CAWSERGIRTDTQYF. For the CDR3, the DNA is TGTGCCTGGAGTGAGAGGGGGATCCGAACAGATACGCAGTATTTT.

A single count supports this clone. This rearrangement joins TRBV7-2 to TRBJ1-1, with a tentative D call TRBD1 (5 bases). Trimming stripped 5 bases from V and 5 bases from J, with 24 bases between. This CDR3 is 17 amino acids long. CDR1 and CDR2 (germline): SGHTA, FQGNSA. CDR3 nucleotide sequence: TGTGCCAGCAGCCCGAGCGGGTCGGCAGGGCGGTTAACTGAAGCTTTCTTT. Encoded protein: CASSPSGSAGRLTEAFF.

The chain recombines TRBV10-1 with TRBJ2-5; 7 bases are a match to TRBD1. Germline V gene sequence: CDR1 WNHNN, CDR2 SYGVQD (reference sequence). CDR3 length: 15 residues. The ends lost 3 bases at V and 5 bases at J; junction bases unmatched: 9. Here the CDR3 reads CASSEGTASRETQYF. The CDR3 region has the DNA TGCGCCAGCAGTGAAGGGACAGCATCGAGGGAGACCCAGTACTTC.

V gene TRBV28 combines with J gene TRBJ1-6, with TRBD1 matching over 9 bases. Trimming at V came to 4 bases and at J to 7 bases, leaving 5 bases not matched to a gene. Germline lookup yields CDR1 MDHEN and CDR2 SYDVKM. CDR3 length: 15 amino acids. The CDR3 is CASSYGGTGNSPLHF. In nucleotides, the CDR3 is TGTGCCAGCAGTTATGGGGGGACAGGGAATTCACCCCTCCACTTT.

This CDR3 is CASSQGWPGELFF. CDR3 nucleotides: TGTGCCAGCAGCCAGGGGTGGCCCGGGGAGCTGTTTTTT. The chain links TRBV28 to TRBJ2-2; D may be TRBD1 (6 bases). V was shortened by 6 bases and J by 6 bases, with 11 bases between the two germline ends. CDR3 length equals 13 residues. Germline V gene data show CDR1 as MDHEN and CDR2 as SYDVKM.

This chain uses TRBV18 with TRBJ2-1; possibly TRBD1 or TRBD2 for D (5 bases each). The CDR3 is 16 amino acids. Germline V gene data show CDR1 as KGHSH and CDR2 as LQKENI. Trimming removed 3 bases from V and 9 bases from J, with 21 bases in between. CDR3 protein: CASSPSVGVSFGEQFF. The CDR3 DNA sequence: TGTGCCAGCTCACCTTCCGTGGGGGTTAGTTTCGGTGAGCAGTTCTTC.

This chain connects TRBV5-6 to TRBJ1-6; perhaps TRBD1 as D (6 bases). This CDR3 is 15 amino acids long. V was clipped by 4 bases and J by 7 bases, with 15 bases between them. Germline V lookup: CDR1 SGHDT, CDR2 YYEEEE. The CDR3 loop is CASSPTGGYNSPLHF. CDR3 coding DNA: TGTGCCAGCAGCCCGACAGGCGGTTACAATTCACCCCTCCACTTT.

The chain employs TRBV27 and TRBJ2-2, with D maybe TRBD2 (5 bases). Trimming removed 5 bases from V and 4 bases from J, with 20 bases in between. This CDR3 has 17 residues. Germline assignment: CDR1 MNHEY and CDR2 SMNVEV (reference sequence). CDR3 DNA sequence: TGTGCCAGCAGTCCCGGAGCGGCTTCATTGCCCACCGGGGAGCTGTTTTTT. Translating it yields CASSPGAASLPTGELFF.

The rearrangement links TRBV29-1 to TRBJ2-1; D is perhaps TRBD1 (5 bases). Germline CDR1 and CDR2: SQVTM and ANQGSEA. The length of the CDR3 is 16 residues. The V and J ends lost 3 bases and 2 bases respectively, with 17 bases between them. The CDR3 is CSVDQGGQITYNEQFF. CDR3 nucleotide sequence: TGCAGCGTTGATCAGGGTGGGCAGATTACCTACAATGAGCAGTTCTTC.

The CDR3 nucleotides are TGTGCCAGCAGCTTCACCCGGGGCACAGATACGCAGTATTTT. Encoded protein: CASSFTRGTDTQYF. The chain is built from TRBV5-4 and TRBJ2-3; D gene unclear. The length of the CDR3 is 14 residues. CDR1 and CDR2 (germline): SGHNT, YYREEE (reference sequence). V was pared by 2 bases and J by 1 base, with 8 bases between.

The chain joins TRBV5-1 to TRBJ2-5; TRBD1 matches at 8 bases. CDR3 length: 16 residues. Germline lookup yields CDR1 SGHRS and CDR2 YFSETQ. The trim removed 0 bases at V and 2 bases at J, leaving 6 bases unmatched. Here the CDR3 DNA reads TGCGCCAGCAGCTTGGTTACCGGGACAGGACAAGAGACCCAGTACTTC. Translation gives CASSLVTGTGQETQYF.

This clone appeared once. This chain joins TRBV7-6 and TRBJ2-3; D tentatively reads TRBD1 or TRBD2 (6 bases each). CDR1 SGHVS and CDR2 FNYEAQ come from the germline V gene. Trimming pared 5 bases from V and 6 bases from J, leaving 18 bases between. The CDR3 consists of 15 residues. The CDR3 DNA sequence: TGTGCCAGCAGCGCTATGAGGGGGGCAACTGATACGCAGTATTTT. Protein product: CASSAMRGATDTQYF.

The rearrangement uses TRBV5-8 and TRBJ2-2, with 10 bases aligning to TRBD1. The CDR3 is 16 amino acids. The ends lost 0 bases at V and 3 bases at J; junction bases unmatched: 2. The germline gives CDR1 SGHTS, CDR2 YDEGEE. The CDR3 DNA follows: TGTGCCAGCAGCTTGGAGGGGACAGGGGACACCGGGGAGCTGTTTTTT. Protein product: CASSLEGTGDTGELFF. The whole variable domain, remainder taken from reference TRBV5-8 and TRBJ2-2, is EAGVTQSPTHLIKTRGQQATLRCSPISGHTSVYWYQQALGLGLQFLLWYDEGEERNRGNFPPRFSGRQFPNYSSELNVNALELEDSALYLCASSLEGTGDTGELFFGEGSRLTVL.

The chain links TRBV6-5 to TRBJ1-1; D not certain. The germline V gene has CDR1 MNHEY and CDR2 SVGAGI. The V end lost 7 bases, the J end lost 4 bases, and 7 bases lay between the germline ends. The length of the CDR3 is 11 residues. CDR3 sequence: CASMRGTEAFF. The CDR3 bases are TGTGCCAGCATGCGGGGCACTGAAGCTTTCTTT.

The V and J genes are TRBV28 and TRBJ2-5; 7 bases match TRBD1. J gave up 2 bases and V 5 bases, and 11 bases lay outside the gene matches. From germline, CDR1 is MDHEN and CDR2 SYDVKM. The CDR3 contains 16 residues. DNA for the CDR3: TGTGCCAGCAGTCCCCGACAGGGTGGGGGACAAGAGACCCAGTACTTC. Protein product: CASSPRQGGGQETQYF.

This chain links TRBV19 with TRBJ1-3, with no clear D. The germline V gene encodes CDR1 LNHDA and CDR2 SQIVND (reference sequence). Trimming shortened V by 5 bases and J by 2 bases, and 10 bases separated the two germline ends. This CDR3 has 14 amino acids. The CDR3 sequence: CASSPPGAGNTIYF. DNA of the CDR3: TGTGCCAGTAGTCCCCCGGGAGCTGGAAACACCATATATTTT.

The V and J genes are TRBV5-4 and TRBJ1-1; 7 positions agree with TRBD1. The CDR3 is 16 amino acids. V gave up 0 bases and J gave up 6 bases; unmatched junction bases: 11. Germline CDR1 is SGHNT and CDR2 is YYREEE (reference sequence). The CDR3 loop reads CASSLVRGPEEPEAFF. The CDR3 nucleotides are TGTGCCAGCAGCTTGGTTAGGGGGCCCGAAGAACCTGAAGCTTTCTTT.

This rearrangement joins TRBV11-2 to TRBJ2-5; D remains unclear. This CDR3 has 14 amino acids. V was cut by 5 bases and J by 5 bases, with 15 bases left in between. Germline V CDR1 and CDR2: SGHAT, FQNNGV. This CDR3 reads CASSPIKPRETQYF. In nucleotides, the CDR3 is TGTGCCAGCAGCCCTATTAAGCCCCGGGAGACCCAGTACTTC.

The chain carries TRBV5-4 and TRBJ2-1; D perhaps matches TRBD1 (6 bases). There are 15 residues in the CDR3. Trimming stripped 0 bases from V and 5 bases from J, with 12 bases between. Per germline, CDR1 SGHNT and CDR2 YYREEE (reference sequence). This chain's CDR3 is CASSLAARTDNEQFF. As DNA, the CDR3 is TGTGCCAGCAGCTTGGCGGCAAGGACAGACAATGAGCAGTTCTTC.

This clone has just one count. This chain links TRBV30 with TRBJ2-7, with D maybe TRBD1 (5 bases). Trimming left V 0 bases short and J 5 bases short, with 17 bases between. The CDR3 extends over 15 amino acids. Per the germline V gene, CDR1 is GTSNPN and CDR2 is SVGIG (reference sequence). The chain's CDR3 is CAWSVKGFGLDEQYF. The CDR3 coding sequence is TGTGCCTGGAGTGTCAAGGGGTTCGGTCTCGACGAGCAGTACTTC.

CDR3 in DNA: TGCGCCAGCAGCCAAGACGGGGGGACAAACTCCTACAATGAGCAGTTCTTC. Amino acids: CASSQDGGTNSYNEQFF. The chain joins TRBV4-3 to TRBJ2-1; a weak D match, TRBD2 (7 bases). Germline CDR1 reads LGHNA; CDR2 reads YSLEER. This CDR3 contains 17 residues. Trimming shortened V by 0 bases and J by 0 bases, and 12 bases separated the two germline ends.

The chain links TRBV7-9 to TRBJ1-4; 7 bases align to TRBD1. With V trimmed by 4 bases and J by 7 bases, 3 bases remained unmatched. The germline gives CDR1 SEHNR, CDR2 FQNEAQ (reference sequence). The CDR3 covers 13 residues. CDR3 sequence reads: CASSSGTAEKLFF. The CDR3 bases are TGTGCCAGCAGCTCTGGGACAGCTGAAAAACTGTTTTTT.

This chain connects TRBV30 to TRBJ2-5; D unclear. The DNA end is a closer match to TRBJ2-7, so the J assignment may be wrong. Germline V gives CDR1 GTSNPN, CDR2 SVGIG (reference sequence). This CDR3 has 12 residues. As DNA, the CDR3 is TGTGCCTGGAGTGTGGGCGGATACGAGCAGTACTTC. Amino acid sequence: CAWSVGGYEQYF.

This chain joins TRBV28 and TRBJ2-1; D is possibly TRBD1 (6 bases). Per the germline V gene, CDR1 is MDHEN and CDR2 is SYDVKM. Trimming took 4 bases from V and 5 from J, leaving 18 bases between them. This CDR3 spans 16 amino acids. The DNA for the CDR3 is TGTGCCAGCAGTTCCGTGGGGGCGAATTTCCACAATGAGCAGTTCTTC. This translates into CASSSVGANFHNEQFF.

The chain is built from TRBV2 and TRBJ2-5; D not certain. The germline V gene has CDR1 SNHLY and CDR2 FYNNEI. The CDR3 spans 14 residues. With 4 bases removed from V and 3 bases from J, the gap between germline ends came to 12 bases. CDR3 DNA sequence: TGTGCCAGCAGTGCCGACGGACCAAAAGAGACCCAGTACTTC. Amino acids: CASSADGPKETQYF.

This chain connects TRBV18 to TRBJ1-2, with a weak D call TRBD1 (6 bases). The germline CDR1 and CDR2 sequences are KGHSH and LQKENI. The CDR3 consists of 13 residues. V was cut by 3 bases and J by 8 bases, with 13 bases left in between. The CDR3 sequence is CASSPGHKRGYTF. The CDR3 nucleotides are TGTGCCAGCTCACCGGGACATAAGAGGGGCTACACCTTC.

V usage is TRBV6-5 and J usage is TRBJ2-7; D perhaps matches TRBD1 (6 bases). Trimming left V 6 bases short and J 0 bases short, with 12 bases between. Per the germline V gene, CDR1 is MNHEY and CDR2 is SVGAGI. This CDR3 is 14 amino acids long. The CDR3 sequence is CASSSRGASYEQYF. CDR3 bases: TGTGCCAGCAGCTCCAGGGGCGCCTCCTACGAGCAGTACTTC.

The sample holds one count of this clone. The chain recombines TRBV4-2 with TRBJ1-5; TRBD1 matches 7 bases. J gave up 0 bases and V 4 bases, and 6 bases lay outside the gene matches. The CDR3 is 16 amino acids. CDR1 and CDR2 (germline): LGHNA, YNFKEQ. CDR3 region: CASSPGDRDSNQPQHF. As DNA, the CDR3 is TGTGCCAGCAGCCCAGGGGACAGAGATAGCAATCAGCCCCAGCATTTT.

The genes are TRBV4-1 and TRBJ2-6; a possible D gene is TRBD1 (6 bases). The length of the CDR3 is 19 residues. V gave up 0 bases and J gave up 0 bases, with 15 bases separating them. From germline, CDR1 is MGHRA and CDR2 YSYEKL. CDR3 in amino acids: CASSQEKTGTFSGANVLTF. CDR3 DNA sequence: TGCGCCAGCAGCCAAGAAAAGACAGGAACCTTCTCTGGGGCCAACGTCCTGACTTTC.

The chain recombines TRBV19 with TRBJ1-2; no firm D call. Per germline, CDR1 LNHDA and CDR2 SQIVND (reference sequence). The CDR3 loop spans 12 amino acids. V was trimmed by 5 bases and J by 0 bases, leaving 4 bases between them. The CDR3 reads CASSPANYGYTF. The CDR3, as DNA: TGTGCCAGTAGTCCCGCTAACTATGGCTACACCTTC. The entire variable domain, with the rest obtained from reference TRBV19 and TRBJ1-2, is as follows: DGGITQSPKYLFRKEGQNVTLSCEQNLNHDAMYWYRQDPGQGLRLIYYSQIVNDFQKGDIAEGYSVSREKKESFPLTVTSAQKNPTAFYLCASSPANYGYTFGSGTRLTVV.

The chain is built from TRBV30 and TRBJ2-3; either TRBD1 or TRBD2 may fit D (6 bases each). From germline, CDR1 is GTSNPN and CDR2 SVGIG (reference sequence). The V end was cut by 3 bases, the J end by 1 base, with 17 bases between. CDR3 length equals 16 residues. The CDR3 coding sequence is TGTGCCTGGAGCGTCGATCCAGGGGAGGGCACAGATACGCAGTATTTT. This codes for CAWSVDPGEGTDTQYF. Combining the CDR3 with reference TRBV30 and TRBJ2-3 gives the whole variable domain SQTIHQWPATLVQPVGSPLSLECTVEGTSNPNLYWYRQAAGRGLQLLFYSVGIGQISSEVPQNLSASRPQDRQFILSSKKLLLSDSGFYLCAWSVDPGEGTDTQYFGPGTRLTVL.

The chain is built from TRBV27 and TRBJ2-4; weak D call: TRBD1 (6 bases). In germline, CDR1 is MNHEY, CDR2 SMNVEV (reference sequence). V was pared by 4 bases and J by 7 bases, with 11 bases between. The CDR3 spans 13 residues. The DNA of the CDR3 is TGTGCCAGCAGTTCCCCCGACAGGAACATTCAGTACTTC. Its translation: CASSSPDRNIQYF.